This TCR beta chain was sequenced in a study of shared clonotypes between healthy human individuals. In the original workflow: Filtering differed, since immunoSEQ gave only junction sequences and no quality scores. Clones were sequenced by immunoSEQ multiplex PCR, and TCRdb holds only the in-frame ones, with some missing. The V and J calls and clone size were taken over from that table, and D and trimming were inferred from the DNA. This table has roughly 2,500,000 clones, under 95% appearing once. Per the germline V gene, CDR1 is MNHNY and CDR2 is SVGAGI (reference sequence). This CDR3 contains 13 residues. Between the trimmed V and J ends, which lost 2 bases and 5 bases, there was a span of 9 bases.

The sequenced sample was naive CD4+ T cells from PBMCs. The subset was: CD45RA+ positively selected. This receptor was identified in a man between 18 and 29 years old in good health. Some clones in this sample may be carry-over from other donors' samples. The chain joins TRBV6-6 to TRBJ1-1; the D is unclear. In DNA form, the CDR3 reads TGTGCCAGCAGTTACAACGGAAGGACTGAAGCTTTCTTT. It specifies CASSYNGRTEAFF.